The rows below give T cell receptor beta chains drawn from one sample of a study of T cell responses to AZD1222 COVID-19 vaccine. This table comes from immunoSEQ multiplex PCR, and its TCRdb copy is limited to in-frame clones, with some not included. The repertoire includes 100,000 or so clones, about 89% of them detected once, and 4.2% sits in the top ten. The sequenced sample was peripheral blood, obtained on day 0 of MenACWY control vaccination. Receptors originate from an adult in good health. Both conserved end residues are part of each CDR3. The D gene is left open where the match is weak. Part of the rows lack a size; the others show once, few, many or a class for expanded clones.

V gene	clone size	D gene	J gene	CDR3 protein	CDR3 DNA
TRBV24-1	.	.	TRBJ2-7	CATSLTGYEQYF	TGTGCCACCAGCCTGACAGGATACGAGCAGTACTTC
TRBV4-1	.	TRBD2	TRBJ2-1	CASSQDSGPSGDEQFF	TGCGCCAGCAGCCAAGACTCGGGACCAAGCGGGGATGAGCAGTTCTTC
TRBV4-3	.	.	TRBJ2-1	CASSQDTSRNEQFF	TGCGCCAGCAGCCAAGATACTAGTCGGAATGAGCAGTTCTTC
TRBV12-5	once	TRBD1	TRBJ2-1	CASGPGTGVYNEQFF	TGTGCTAGTGGTCCCGGGACAGGGGTCTACAATGAGCAGTTCTTC
TRBV7-8	.	.	TRBJ1-2	CASSLSGYGYTF	TGTGCCAGCAGCTTATCCGGCTATGGCTACACCTTC
TRBV7-9	once	.	TRBJ2-7	CASSPQGPTYEQYF	TGTGCCAGCAGTCCCCAGGGTCCAACCTACGAGCAGTACTTC
TRBV9	few	.	TRBJ1-2	CASSPPGGVEGYGYTF	TGTGCCAGCAGCCCACCCGGTGGGGTGGAGGGGTATGGCTACACCTTC
TRBV14	.	.	TRBJ2-7	CASSRDGRAYEQYF	TGTGCCAGCAGCCGCGATGGCCGGGCCTACGAGCAGTACTTC
TRBV7-2	few	.	TRBJ2-5	CASSLNGLPEGETQYF	TGTGCCAGCAGCTTAAACGGACTACCAGAGGGAGAGACCCAGTACTTC
TRBV14	.	.	TRBJ2-3	CASSQDYSWGTDTQYF	TGTGCCAGCAGCCAAGACTACTCGTGGGGCACAGATACGCAGTATTTT
TRBV11-3	.	.	TRBJ2-4	CASRCNPRGTGNIQYF	TGTGCCAGCAGATGCAACCCGCGAGGTACTGGAAACATTCAGTACTTC
TRBV19	.	.	TRBJ1-6	CASRQMSSYNSPLHF	TGTGCCAGTAGGCAGATGAGCTCCTATAATTCACCCCTCCACTTT
TRBV27	.	.	TRBJ1-2	CASFALNYGYTF	TGTGCCAGCTTCGCTCTTAACTATGGCTACACCTTC
TRBV28	once	.	TRBJ2-6	CASNPAGQIFSGANVLTF	TGTGCCAGCAACCCTGCGGGACAGATCTTCTCTGGGGCCAACGTCCTGACTTTC
TRBV19	.	.	TRBJ2-7	CASSGSRAVLREQYF	TGTGCCAGTAGTGGTAGCCGGGCAGTCCTACGGGAGCAGTACTTC
TRBV7-8	.	.	TRBJ2-7	CASSHRVKTYEQYF	TGTGCCAGCAGCCACCGGGTCAAGACCTACGAGCAGTACTTC
TRBV2	.	.	TRBJ1-3	CASSGGYGNTIYF	TGTGCCAGCAGTGGAGGGTACGGAAACACCATATATTTT
TRBV28	few	TRBD1	TRBJ2-1	CASSSWDRGSYNEQFF	TGTGCCAGCAGCTCTTGGGACAGGGGGTCCTACAATGAGCAGTTCTTC
TRBV11-2	.	.	TRBJ1-2	CASSPNAAGANYGYTF	TGTGCCAGCAGTCCTAATGCGGCGGGAGCTAACTATGGCTACACCTTC
TRBV6-5	once	.	TRBJ2-5	CASRPLLGETQYF	TGTGCCAGCAGACCCCTCTTAGGGGAGACCCAGTACTTC
TRBV27	.	.	TRBJ1-5	CASMLRGAGGNQPQHF	TGTGCCAGCATGCTAAGGGGGGCGGGTGGCAATCAGCCCCAGCATTTT
TRBV30	once	.	TRBJ1-2	CAWSVLQGGGYTF	TGTGCCTGGAGTGTATTGCAGGGTGGTGGCTACACCTTC
TRBV4-3	.	.	TRBJ1-2	CASSQDRRGFQYGYTF	TGCGCCAGCAGCCAAGATAGGAGAGGGTTCCAGTATGGCTACACCTTC
TRBV7-2	few	.	TRBJ2-5	CASSLARTMETQYF	TGTGCCAGCAGCTTAGCGAGGACTATGGAGACCCAGTACTTC
TRBV29-1	.	.	TRBJ1-2	CSVLDSGNYGYTF	TGCAGCGTCTTGGACAGCGGTAACTATGGCTACACCTTC
TRBV6-5	.	.	TRBJ2-7	CASSYSYQGNYEQYF	TGTGCCAGCAGTTACTCGTATCAGGGGAACTACGAGCAGTACTTC
TRBV5-1	.	.	TRBJ2-3	CASSRGSGPPQDTQYF	TGCGCCAGCAGCCGGGGTTCGGGCCCTCCGCAGGATACGCAGTATTTT
TRBV6-5	.	.	TRBJ2-7	CASRDTASYEQYF	TGTGCCAGCAGAGATACGGCCTCCTACGAGCAGTACTTC